A selection of T cell receptor beta chains follows, all from one sample in a study of Graves' ophthalmopathy and Graves' hyperthyroidism. TCRdb ran MiXCR on the multiplex PCR reads and lists one entry per CDR3 protein. The sample records roughly 380,000 distinct CDR3 sequences, approximately 15% being singletons. Specimen: peripheral blood. The receptors stem from a woman younger than 30 with stable Graves' hyperthyroidism. CDR3s include the opening cysteine and the closing phenylalanine or tryptophan. A D gene is named only where the DNA matches it firmly. Clone sizes are given selectively: once, few, many, or a class where the clone is expanded.

>many|TRBV12-3/TRBV12-4|.|15|TRBJ1-5
TGTGCCAGCAGTAGATCGTTAAGGCTAGATCAGCCCCAGCATTTT
CASSRSLRLDQPQHF
>few|TRBV20-1|TRBD1|15|TRBJ1-6
TGCAGTGCCCCAGAACAGGGGGATTATGGATCACCCCTCCACTTT
CSAPEQGDYGSPLHF
>many|TRBV6-5|.|15|TRBJ1-2
TGTGCCAGCAGTTACTCGAGGGGCACGGGCTATGGCTACACCTTC
CASSYSRGTGYGYTF
>many|TRBV6-5|.|18|TRBJ2-7
TGTGCCAGCAGTTACGAAATGGACGGGGGGCATATCCCCTACGAGCAGTACTTC
CASSYEMDGGHIPYEQYF
>many|TRBV2|.|15|TRBJ1-5
TGTGCCAGCAGTGACCACAGGTTAGCCAATCAGCCCCAGCATTTT
CASSDHRLANQPQHF
>many|TRBV28|.|16|TRBJ2-7
TGTGCCAGCACTCCCCCCCCCGGGTCCCGCTCCTACGAGCAGTACTTC
CASTPPPGSRSYEQYF
>.|TRBV19|TRBD1|14|TRBJ1-2
TGTGCCACCCTACGGACAGGCGAATACTATGGCTACACCTTC
CATLRTGEYYGYTF
>many|TRBV27|.|13|TRBJ1-2
TGTGCCAGCCGTTTAGGGGGAGGGTATGGCTACACCTTC
CASRLGGGYGYTF
>many|TRBV7-2|.|13|TRBJ2-7
TGTGCCAGCAGCGCAGATGGCCCCTACGAGCAGTACTTC
CASSADGPYEQYF
>.|TRBV20-1|TRBD1|14|TRBJ1-1
TGCAGTGCTCCCACCGGGACAGCGAACACTGAAGCTTTCTTT
CSAPTGTANTEAFF
>many|TRBV6-5|.|14|TRBJ2-2
TGTGCCAGCAGTTATGGAGGGAACACCGGGGAGCTGTTTTTT
CASSYGGNTGELFF
>many|TRBV14|TRBD1|13|TRBJ2-7
TGTGCCAGCAGTCACGGACAGGGGCGCGAGCAGTACTTC
CASSHGQGREQYF
>.|TRBV19|.|14|TRBJ2-7
TGTGCCAGTAGTCCCCACTTCTCGGGATACGAGCAGTACTTC
CASSPHFSGYEQYF
>once|TRBV29-1|TRBD1|15|TRBJ1-6
TGCAGCGCCAGGACAGGCGACTCCTATAATTCACCCCTCCACTTT
CSARTGDSYNSPLHF
>many|TRBV2|.|10|TRBJ2-5
TGTGCCAGCGGTGGGAAAGCCCAGTACTTC
CASGGKAQYF
>many|TRBV6-5|TRBD1|16|TRBJ2-2
TGTGCCAGCAGTTACTCGGGACAGGGCTTCACCGGGGAGCTGTTTTTT
CASSYSGQGFTGELFF
>many|TRBV19|.|16|TRBJ1-6
TGTGCCAGTAGTATCTATGGCCGTAACTATAATTCACCCCTCCACTTT
CASSIYGRNYNSPLHF
>many|TRBV6-2/TRBV6-3|.|15|TRBJ1-1
TGTGCCAGCAGTTACTCAGCCGGGCCTTTCACTGAAGCTTTCTTT
CASSYSAGPFTEAFF
>.|TRBV20-1|TRBD1|12|TRBJ1-5
TGCAGTGCTGGGACAGGGGATCAGCCCCAGCATTTT
CSAGTGDQPQHF
>.|TRBV19|.|15|TRBJ1-5
TGTGCCAGTAGTAGAGCAGGGGTCGGCAATCAGCCCCAGCATTTT
CASSRAGVGNQPQHF
>many|TRBV19|.|15|TRBJ2-3
TGTGCCAGTAGTATGGGGTATGGGAGCACAGATACGCAGTATTTT
CASSMGYGSTDTQYF
>many|TRBV6-5|TRBD1|15|TRBJ1-6
TGTGCCAGCAGTTCCAGGACAGGCGGTATTTCACCCCTCCACTTT
CASSSRTGGISPLHF
>.|TRBV12-3/TRBV12-4|TRBD1|16|TRBJ2-5
TGTGCCAGCAGCCCACGGGGACAGGGTTCGATAGAGACCCAGTACTTC
CASSPRGQGSIETQYF
>few|TRBV6-2/TRBV6-3|.|11|TRBJ2-2
TGTGCCAGCAGACGGCAGCGGGAGCTGTTTTTT
CASRRQRELFF
>many|TRBV7-8|TRBD1|15|TRBJ1-5
TGTGCCAGCAGAGTGGACAGGGAAGTAAGTCAGCCCCAGCATTTT
CASRVDREVSQPQHF
>few|TRBV9|.|13|TRBJ2-6
TGTGCCAGCAGCGTAGCGGGGGCCAACGTCCTGACTTTC
CASSVAGANVLTF
>once|TRBV29-1|.|12|TRBJ2-7
TGCAGCGTTGGCCAGGGGAAGCACGAGCAGTACTTC
CSVGQGKHEQYF
>many|TRBV27|.|13|TRBJ1-2
TGTGCCAGCAGTGGGGGGCTCAACTATGGCTACACCTTC
CASSGGLNYGYTF
>many|TRBV11-2|.|11|TRBJ2-7
TGTGCCAGCAGCCCTGGGACGGAGCAGTACTTC
CASSPGTEQYF
>.|TRBV6-2/TRBV6-3|.|16|TRBJ2-5
TGTGCCAGCAGTCTATATCGACAGAACAATCTCGAGACCCAGTACTTC
CASSLYRQNNLETQYF
>many|TRBV7-2|.|16|TRBJ1-1
TGTGCCAGCAGCTCCCGATTTCCAGGGATGAACACTGAAGCTTTCTTT
CASSSRFPGMNTEAFF